These 12 T cell receptor beta chains were sequenced from one sample in a study of graft-versus-host responses after intestinal transplantation. What these receptors recognize is not known. Using immunoSEQ multiplex PCR, the repertoire was profiled, and TCRdb retains in-frame clones only, with some absent. Altogether under 130,000 clones are present, roughly 93% being singletons, with the ten largest covering around 1.2%. The specimen comprised unstimulated CD8+ T cells sorted from spleen or lymph node cells, sampled before intestinal transplant. Every receptor here comes from a human donor who received an intestinal transplant.

The J gene is TRBJ2-2, the V gene TRBV7-9; D remains unclear. The CDR3 spans 14 residues. Trimming took off 1 base at V and 1 base at J, with 4 bases between the two ends. CDR1 is SEHNR and CDR2 is FQNEAQ in the germline V gene (reference sequence). The chain's CDR3 is CASSLVRNTGELFF. The CDR3 DNA reads as TGTGCCAGCAGCTTAGTCCGGAACACCGGGGAGCTGTTTTTT.

The chain combines TRBV5-6 with TRBJ1-4; D call uncertain. CDR1 and CDR2 (germline): SGHDT, YYEEEE. V shed 2 bases and J shed 7 bases, with 3 bases lying between them. CDR3 length: 11 amino acids. CDR3 DNA sequence: TGTGCCAGCAGCTTAGGTGAAAAACTGTTTTTT. Amino acids: CASSLGEKLFF.

The rearrangement links TRBV6-5 to TRBJ2-7, with 8 bases identical to TRBD1. CDR1 is MNHEY and CDR2 is SVGAGI in the germline V gene. V was clipped by 3 bases and J by 0 bases; unmatched bases: 1. The CDR3 spans 14 residues. CDR3 residues: CASSYGQGSYEQYF. In DNA form, the CDR3 reads TGTGCCAGCAGTTATGGACAGGGCTCCTACGAGCAGTACTTC.

The V and J genes are TRBV4-1 and TRBJ2-3; TRBD2 might be the D (5 bases). Trimming shortened V by 0 bases and J by 0 bases, and 7 bases separated the two germline ends. Germline-derived CDR1 and CDR2 are MGHRA and YSYEKL. The CDR3 length is 15 residues. CDR3 sequence (DNA): TGCGCCAGCAGCCAAGATCGGGGAAGCACAGATACGCAGTATTTT. This codes for CASSQDRGSTDTQYF.

The CDR3 DNA reads TGTGCCAGTAGCGGACAGAACCAAGAGACCCAGTACTTC. It yields the protein CASSGQNQETQYF. The chain joins TRBV19 to TRBJ2-5; maybe TRBD1 (6 bases). Looked up from germline, CDR1 is LNHDA and CDR2 is SQIVND (reference sequence). Deletions cut 6 bases from V and 0 bases from J, with 8 bases between. This CDR3 region has 13 residues.

The chain recombines TRBV7-9 with TRBJ1-1, with D perhaps TRBD1 (6 bases). Germline CDR1 reads SEHNR; CDR2 reads FQNEAQ (reference sequence). The CDR3 is 15 residues long. Trimming cost V 3 bases and J 5 bases, with 16 bases left between them. The CDR3 region is CASSFPGAGTTEAFF. CDR3 nucleotide sequence: TGTGCCAGCAGCTTCCCGGGGGCCGGGACAACTGAAGCTTTCTTT.

The V and J genes are TRBV27 and TRBJ2-7; a possible D gene is TRBD2 (5 bases). V lost 1 base, J lost 3 bases, and 13 bases lay in between. The germline V gene encodes CDR1 MNHEY and CDR2 SMNVEV (reference sequence). The CDR3 runs 15 residues. In DNA form, the CDR3 reads TGTGCCAGCAGTTTATATTGGGGAGTAGACTACGAGCAGTACTTC. It is translated as CASSLYWGVDYEQYF.

The V and J genes are TRBV29-1 and TRBJ2-1; 10 bases are a match to TRBD2. Unmatched junction bases numbered 0, after V lost 5 bases and J lost 2 bases. Germline lookup yields CDR1 SQVTM and CDR2 ANQGSEA. The CDR3 is 13 amino acids. Written as DNA, the CDR3 is TGCAGCGTTAGCGGGGGGGCCTACAATGAGCAGTTCTTC. Protein: CSVSGGAYNEQFF.

The chain carries TRBV4-2 and TRBJ2-1; 8 nucleotides match TRBD2. The V and J ends lost 1 base and 4 bases, in that order; junction bases with no gene match: 6. This CDR3 has 16 residues. Germline values: CDR1 LGHNA, CDR2 YNFKEQ. The CDR3 bases are TGTGCCAGCAGCCAAGTAGGCGGGGGGCCTTACAATGAGCAGTTCTTC. It translates to CASSQVGGGPYNEQFF.

This chain connects TRBV5-1 to TRBJ2-1, with D unclear. This CDR3 has 13 amino acids. Germline lookup yields CDR1 SGHRS and CDR2 YFSETQ. The ends were cut back, 0 bases at V and 8 bases at J, with 9 bases in the middle. The CDR3, as DNA: TGCGCCAGCAGCTTGGGTGGGCCGGATGAGCAGTTCTTC. Its protein product is CASSLGGPDEQFF.

To note about this clone: A junction boundary mismatches the germline segment, possibly from a read error. V is TRBV15 and J is TRBJ1-2; D gene unclear. In germline, CDR1 is LNHNV, CDR2 YYDKDF (reference sequence). The CDR3 totals 14 residues. CDR3 sequence reads: CATSRVTRNYDYTF. CDR3 sequence (DNA): TGTGCCACCAGCAGAGTCACGAGAAACTATGACTACACCTTC.

The chain is built from TRBV29-1 and TRBJ2-5; TRBD1 agrees at 12 bases. After removal of 3 bases from V and 4 bases from J, the junction contained 0 bases not matched to a gene. Germline V gene lookup returns CDR1 SQVTM and CDR2 ANQGSEA. The CDR3 sequence is 13 residues long. In DNA, the CDR3 is TGCAGCGTTGAGGGACAGGGGGCAGAGACCCAGTACTTC. It codes for CSVEGQGAETQYF. Based on the CDR3 plus reference TRBV29-1 and TRBJ2-5, the full variable domain is SAVISQKPSRDICQRGTSLTIQCQVDSQVTMMFWYRQQPGQSLTLIATANQGSEATYESGFVIDKFPISRPNLTFSTLTVSNMSPEDSSIYLCSVEGQGAETQYFGPGTRLLVL.